The clone carrying this T cell receptor (beta chain) was recorded many times. Antigen: not known. Making TCR cDNA involved 5'RACE template switching, which added UMIs and a universal primer site. TCRdb re-called the 5' RACE reads through MiXCR, storing one row per CDR3 protein. The sample shows over 300,000 distinct CDR3 sequences, more than 3% of them seen only once. This sample was taken from a study of T cells after yellow fever vaccination. Study results and caveats: Weaker, the secondary response peaked sooner, at day 5 versus 15.

Germline V gene data show CDR1 as SGHRS and CDR2 as YFSETQ. V gave up 5 bases and J gave up 6 bases, with 12 bases separating them. The CDR3 spans 13 residues. V is TRBV5-1 and J is TRBJ2-4; no definite D call. This material consisted of PBMCs, taken on the day of the yellow fever booster vaccination. The clonotype comes from a man between 18 and 35 years old who received the YFV17D yellow fever vaccine. The CDR3 reads CASREQDGNIQYF. CDR3 DNA sequence: TGCGCCAGCAGGGAGCAAGATGGAAACATTCAGTACTTC.